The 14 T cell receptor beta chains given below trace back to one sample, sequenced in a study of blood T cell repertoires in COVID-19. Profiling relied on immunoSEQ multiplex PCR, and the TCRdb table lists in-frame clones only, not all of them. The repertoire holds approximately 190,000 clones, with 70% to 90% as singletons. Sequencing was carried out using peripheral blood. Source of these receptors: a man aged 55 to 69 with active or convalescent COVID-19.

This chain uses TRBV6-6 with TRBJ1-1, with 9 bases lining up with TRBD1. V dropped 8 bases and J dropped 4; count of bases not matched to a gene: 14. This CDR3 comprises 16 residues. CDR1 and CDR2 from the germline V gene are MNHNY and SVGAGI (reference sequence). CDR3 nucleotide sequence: TGTGCCAGCTCTTCAGGGACAGGGACTAGGGGCACTGAAGCTTTCTTT. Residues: CASSSGTGTRGTEAFF.

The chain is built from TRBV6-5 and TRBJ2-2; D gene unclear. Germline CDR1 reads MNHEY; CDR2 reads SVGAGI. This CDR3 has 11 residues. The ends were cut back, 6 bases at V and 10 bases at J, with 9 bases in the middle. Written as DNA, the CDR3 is TGTGCCAGCAGCAGACAATCGGAGCTGTTTTTT. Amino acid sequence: CASSRQSELFF.

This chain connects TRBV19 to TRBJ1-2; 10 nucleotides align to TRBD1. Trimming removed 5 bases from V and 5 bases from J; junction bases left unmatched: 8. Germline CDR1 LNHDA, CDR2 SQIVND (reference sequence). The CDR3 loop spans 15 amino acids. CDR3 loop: CASSADRGLLYGYTF. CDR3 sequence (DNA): TGTGCCAGTAGTGCCGACAGGGGGCTGTTGTATGGCTACACCTTC.

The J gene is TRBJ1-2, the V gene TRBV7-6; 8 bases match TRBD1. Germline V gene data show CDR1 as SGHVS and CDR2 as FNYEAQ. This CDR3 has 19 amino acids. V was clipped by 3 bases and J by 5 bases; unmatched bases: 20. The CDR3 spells CASSFSFRGGLQGVYGYTF. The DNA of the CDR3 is TGTGCCAGCAGCTTCTCTTTCAGGGGTGGGTTACAGGGGGTTTATGGCTACACCTTC.

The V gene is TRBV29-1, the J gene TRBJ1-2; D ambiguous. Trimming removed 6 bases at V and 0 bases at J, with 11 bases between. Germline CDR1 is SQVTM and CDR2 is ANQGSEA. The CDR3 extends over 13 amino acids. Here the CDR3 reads CSVRGNANYGYTF. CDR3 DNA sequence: TGCAGCGTCCGGGGAAACGCTAACTATGGCTACACCTTC.

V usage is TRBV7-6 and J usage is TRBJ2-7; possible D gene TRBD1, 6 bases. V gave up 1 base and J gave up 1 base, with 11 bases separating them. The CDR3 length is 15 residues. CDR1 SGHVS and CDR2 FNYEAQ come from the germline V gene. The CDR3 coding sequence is TGTGCCAGCAGCTTAGGGCTGGACAGTTCCTACGAGCAGTACTTC. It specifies CASSLGLDSSYEQYF.

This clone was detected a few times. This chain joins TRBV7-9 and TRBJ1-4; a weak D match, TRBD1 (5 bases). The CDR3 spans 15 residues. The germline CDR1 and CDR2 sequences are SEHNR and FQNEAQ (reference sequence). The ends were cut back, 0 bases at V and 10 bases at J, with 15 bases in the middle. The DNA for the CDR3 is TGTGCCAGCAGCTTAGCGTCGGCAGGGTGGGGAAAACTGTTTTTT. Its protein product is CASSLASAGWGKLFF.

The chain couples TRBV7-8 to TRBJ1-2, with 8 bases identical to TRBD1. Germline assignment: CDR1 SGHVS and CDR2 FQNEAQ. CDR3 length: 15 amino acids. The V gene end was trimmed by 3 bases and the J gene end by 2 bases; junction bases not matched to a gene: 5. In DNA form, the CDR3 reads TGTGCCAGCAGCTTTCAGGGGGCGTTAAACTATGGCTACACCTTC. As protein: CASSFQGALNYGYTF. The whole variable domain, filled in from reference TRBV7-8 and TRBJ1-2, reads GAGVSQSPRYKVAKRGQDVALRCDPISGHVSLFWYQQALGQGPEFLTYFQNEAQLDKSGLPSDRFFAERPEGSVSTLKIQRTQQEDSAVYLCASSFQGALNYGYTFGSGTRLTVV.

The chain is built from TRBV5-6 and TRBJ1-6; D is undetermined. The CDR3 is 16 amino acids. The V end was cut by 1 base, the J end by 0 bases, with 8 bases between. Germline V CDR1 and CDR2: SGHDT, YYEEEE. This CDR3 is CASSLSGVSYNSPLHF. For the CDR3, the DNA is TGTGCCAGCAGCTTGAGCGGCGTCTCCTATAATTCACCCCTCCACTTT.

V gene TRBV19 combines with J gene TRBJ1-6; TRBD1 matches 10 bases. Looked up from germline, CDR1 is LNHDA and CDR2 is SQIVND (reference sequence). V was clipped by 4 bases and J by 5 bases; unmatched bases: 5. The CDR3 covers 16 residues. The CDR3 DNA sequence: TGTGCCAGTAGTACCCTAGGACAGGGGGATAATTCACCCCTCCACTTT. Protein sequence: CASSTLGQGDNSPLHF.

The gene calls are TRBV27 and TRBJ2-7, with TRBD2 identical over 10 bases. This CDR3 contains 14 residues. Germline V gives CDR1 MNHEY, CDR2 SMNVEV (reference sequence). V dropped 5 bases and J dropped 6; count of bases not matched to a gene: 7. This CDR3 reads CASSGTSDSLEQYF. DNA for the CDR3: TGTGCCAGCAGTGGGACTAGCGACTCCCTCGAGCAGTACTTC.

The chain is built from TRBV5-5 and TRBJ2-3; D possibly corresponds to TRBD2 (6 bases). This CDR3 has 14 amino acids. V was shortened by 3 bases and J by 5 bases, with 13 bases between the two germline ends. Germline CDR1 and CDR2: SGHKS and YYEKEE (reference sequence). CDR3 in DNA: TGTGCCAGCAGCTCCGGACTACTCCTAGATACGCAGTATTTT. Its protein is CASSSGLLLDTQYF.

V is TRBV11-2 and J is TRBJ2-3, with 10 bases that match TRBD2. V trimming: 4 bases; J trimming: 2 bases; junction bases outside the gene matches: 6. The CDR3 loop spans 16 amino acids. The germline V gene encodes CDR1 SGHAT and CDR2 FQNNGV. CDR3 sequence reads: CASSSLAGGVTDTQYF. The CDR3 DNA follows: TGTGCCAGCAGCTCCTTAGCGGGGGGTGTCACAGATACGCAGTATTTT.

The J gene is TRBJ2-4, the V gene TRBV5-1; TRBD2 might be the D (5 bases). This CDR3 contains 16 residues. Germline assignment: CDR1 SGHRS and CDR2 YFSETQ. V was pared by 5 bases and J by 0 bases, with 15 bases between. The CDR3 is CASSLGRVGAKNIQYF. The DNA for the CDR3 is TGCGCCAGCAGTCTCGGGCGGGTTGGAGCCAAAAACATTCAGTACTTC.